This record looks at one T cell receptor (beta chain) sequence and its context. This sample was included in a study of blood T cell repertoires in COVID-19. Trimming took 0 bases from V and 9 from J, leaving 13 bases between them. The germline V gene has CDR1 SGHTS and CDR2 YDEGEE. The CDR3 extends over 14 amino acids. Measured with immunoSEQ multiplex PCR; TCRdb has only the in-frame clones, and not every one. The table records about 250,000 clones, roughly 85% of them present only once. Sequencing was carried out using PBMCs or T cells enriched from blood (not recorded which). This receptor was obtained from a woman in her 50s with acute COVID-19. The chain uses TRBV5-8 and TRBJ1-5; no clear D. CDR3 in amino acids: CASSLEEGSGPQHF. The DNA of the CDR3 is TGTGCCAGCAGCTTGGAGGAGGGTTCAGGGCCCCAGCATTTT.